This T cell receptor beta chain was recovered during a study of blood T cell repertoires in COVID-19. Across the study: Specimens from acute and convalescent COVID-19 originated in the United States, Italy and Spain. From T cells, B-cell-depleted T cells, or PBMCs came the material, which was cDNA or gDNA.

In germline, CDR1 is SGHVS, CDR2 FQNEAQ. V lost 5 bases to trimming and J lost 0 bases; unmatched junction nucleotides: 19. This CDR3 is built from 20 residues. Sequencing was performed with immunoSEQ multiplex PCR; in TCRdb, only in-frame clones are kept and a portion is missing. This table has more than 90,000 clones, approximately 84% appearing once. The source of this sequence is a human donor in a cohort sampled during active COVID-19. Sequenced input: peripheral blood. This sequence joins TRBV7-8 and TRBJ2-4; 7 bases fit TRBD1. The CDR3 DNA reads TGTGCCAGCAGCCCAGGACAGGCCAACCTCGAACATATAGCCAAAAACATTCAGTACTTC. It yields the protein CASSPGQANLEHIAKNIQYF.